The present T cell receptor (beta chain) was sequenced within a study of T cell responses to AZD1222 COVID-19 vaccine. Looking at the study overall: Recipients boosted at about 4 weeks or about 12 weeks are pooled.

The protocol was immunoSEQ multiplex PCR, while the TCRdb copy is restricted to in-frame clones and leaves out a portion. Of 120,000 or so clones detected, 92% appear once; the ten largest clones hold 14% to 15%. CDR1 and CDR2 from the germline V gene are ENHRY and SYGVKD. CDR3 size: 13 residues. Trimming took off 2 bases at V and 5 bases at J, with 10 bases between the two ends. This chain uses TRBV10-3 with TRBJ2-7, with D possibly matching TRBD2 (6 bases). This clonotype was sampled from an adult in good health. The sample was peripheral blood, taken on day 0 of AZD1222 vaccination. CDR3 nucleotide sequence: TGTGCCATCAGTGAGGAAGGAGGGGACGAGCAGTACTTC. The encoded protein is CAISEEGGDEQYF.